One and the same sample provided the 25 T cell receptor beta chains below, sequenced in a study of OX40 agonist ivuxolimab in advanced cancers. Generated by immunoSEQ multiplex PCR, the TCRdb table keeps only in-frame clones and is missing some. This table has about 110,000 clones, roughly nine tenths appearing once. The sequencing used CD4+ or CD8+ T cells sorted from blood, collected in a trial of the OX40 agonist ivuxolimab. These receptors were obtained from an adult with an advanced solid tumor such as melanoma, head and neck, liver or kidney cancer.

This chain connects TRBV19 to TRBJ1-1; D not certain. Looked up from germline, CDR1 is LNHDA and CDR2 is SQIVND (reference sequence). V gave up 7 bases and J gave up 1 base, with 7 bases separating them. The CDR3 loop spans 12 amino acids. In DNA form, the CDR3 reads TGTGCCAGTATAGGCGAGAACACTGAAGCTTTCTTT. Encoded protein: CASIGENTEAFF.

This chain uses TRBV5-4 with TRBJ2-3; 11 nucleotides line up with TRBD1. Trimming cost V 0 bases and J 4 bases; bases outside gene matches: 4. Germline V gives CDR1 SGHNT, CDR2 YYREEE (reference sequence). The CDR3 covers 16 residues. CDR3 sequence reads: CASSLARTGGADTQYF. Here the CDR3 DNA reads TGTGCCAGCAGCTTGGCGCGGACAGGGGGCGCAGATACGCAGTATTTT.

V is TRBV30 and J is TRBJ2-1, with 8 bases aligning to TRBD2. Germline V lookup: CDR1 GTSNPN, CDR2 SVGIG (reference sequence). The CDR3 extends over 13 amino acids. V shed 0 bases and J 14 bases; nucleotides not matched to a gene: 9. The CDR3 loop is CAWSVNREGQKFF. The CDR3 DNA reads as TGTGCCTGGAGTGTAAACCGGGAGGGCCAAAAGTTCTTC. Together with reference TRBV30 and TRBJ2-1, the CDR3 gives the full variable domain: SQTIHQWPATLVQPVGSPLSLECTVEGTSNPNLYWYRQAAGRGLQLLFYSVGIGQISSEVPQNLSASRPQDRQFILSSKKLLLSDSGFYLCAWSVNREGQKFFGPGTRLTVL.

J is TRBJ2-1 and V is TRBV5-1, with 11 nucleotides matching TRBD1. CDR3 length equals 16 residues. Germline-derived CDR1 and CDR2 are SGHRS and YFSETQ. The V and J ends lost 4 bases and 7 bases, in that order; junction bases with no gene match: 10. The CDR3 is CASSVTGTGGTNEQFF. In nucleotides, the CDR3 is TGCGCCAGCAGCGTCACCGGGACAGGGGGGACGAATGAGCAGTTCTTC.

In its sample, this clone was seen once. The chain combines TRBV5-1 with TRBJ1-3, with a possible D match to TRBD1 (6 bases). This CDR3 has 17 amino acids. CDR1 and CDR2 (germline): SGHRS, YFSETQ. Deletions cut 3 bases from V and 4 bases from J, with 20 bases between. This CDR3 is CASSSRGGLASGNTIYF. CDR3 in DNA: TGCGCCAGCAGCTCTCGGGGGGGCCTGGCGTCAGGAAACACCATATATTTT.

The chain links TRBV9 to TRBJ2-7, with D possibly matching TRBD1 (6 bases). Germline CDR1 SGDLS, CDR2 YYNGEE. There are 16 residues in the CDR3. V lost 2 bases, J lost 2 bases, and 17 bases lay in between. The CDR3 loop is CASSVNPGQRTYEQYF. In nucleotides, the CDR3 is TGTGCCAGCAGCGTGAATCCGGGACAAAGGACCTACGAGCAGTACTTC.

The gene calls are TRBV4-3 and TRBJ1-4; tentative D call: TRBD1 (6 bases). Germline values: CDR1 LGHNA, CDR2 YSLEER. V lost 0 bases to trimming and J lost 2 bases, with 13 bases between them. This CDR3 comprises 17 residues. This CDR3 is CASSQEGGGGTNEKLFF. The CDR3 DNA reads TGCGCCAGCAGCCAAGAAGGAGGAGGGGGGACTAATGAAAAACTGTTTTTT.

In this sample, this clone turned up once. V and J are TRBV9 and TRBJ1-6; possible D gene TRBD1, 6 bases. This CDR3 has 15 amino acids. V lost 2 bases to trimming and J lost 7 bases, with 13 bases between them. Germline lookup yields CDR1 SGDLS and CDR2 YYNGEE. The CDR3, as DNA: TGTGCCAGCAGCGTGACAGGAACAGAAAATTCACCCCTCCACTTT. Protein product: CASSVTGTENSPLHF.

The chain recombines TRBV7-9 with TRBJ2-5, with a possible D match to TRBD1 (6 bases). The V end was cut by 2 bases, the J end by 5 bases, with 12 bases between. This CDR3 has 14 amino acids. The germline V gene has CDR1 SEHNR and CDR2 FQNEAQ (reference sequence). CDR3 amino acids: CASSLRGSGETQYF. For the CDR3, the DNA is TGTGCCAGCAGCTTAAGGGGGAGTGGGGAGACCCAGTACTTC.

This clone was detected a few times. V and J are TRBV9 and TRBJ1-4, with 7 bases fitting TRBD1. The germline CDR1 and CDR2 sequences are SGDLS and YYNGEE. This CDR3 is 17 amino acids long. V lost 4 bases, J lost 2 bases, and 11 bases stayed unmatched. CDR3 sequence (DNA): TGTGCCAGCAGCACAGGAGCAGGGGGAAGGACTAATGAAAAACTGTTTTTT. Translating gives CASSTGAGGRTNEKLFF.

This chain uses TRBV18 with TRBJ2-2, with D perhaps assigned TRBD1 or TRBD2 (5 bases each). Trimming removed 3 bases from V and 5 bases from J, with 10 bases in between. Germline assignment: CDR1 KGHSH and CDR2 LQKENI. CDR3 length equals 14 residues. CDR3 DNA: TGTGCCAGCTCACCGGGGGTTTGGACCGGGGAGCTGTTTTTT. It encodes CASSPGVWTGELFF.

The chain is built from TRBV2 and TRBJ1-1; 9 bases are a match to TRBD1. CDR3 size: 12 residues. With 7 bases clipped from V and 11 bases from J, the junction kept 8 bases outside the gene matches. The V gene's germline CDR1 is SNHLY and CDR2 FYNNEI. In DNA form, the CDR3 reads TGTGCCAGCAAAGAGGACAGGGGCTGGGCTTTCTTT. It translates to CASKEDRGWAFF.

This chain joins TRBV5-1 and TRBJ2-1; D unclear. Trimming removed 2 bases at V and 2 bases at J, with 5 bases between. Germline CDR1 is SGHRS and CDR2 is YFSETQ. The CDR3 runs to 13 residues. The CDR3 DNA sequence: TGCGCCAGCAGCTTAGAGACCTACAATGAGCAGTTCTTC. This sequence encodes CASSLETYNEQFF.

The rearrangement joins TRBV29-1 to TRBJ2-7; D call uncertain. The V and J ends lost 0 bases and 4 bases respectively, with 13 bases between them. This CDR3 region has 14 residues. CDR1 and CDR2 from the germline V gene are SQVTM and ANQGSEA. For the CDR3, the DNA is TGCAGCGTTGAAGATGAGGTACCCTCTTACGAGCAGTACTTC. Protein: CSVEDEVPSYEQYF.

Here the CDR3 DNA reads TGTGCCAGCAGTTTAACCGGGACCAGAAGCACAGATACGCAGTATTTT. It encodes CASSLTGTRSTDTQYF. V is TRBV28 and J is TRBJ2-3; D tentatively fits TRBD1 or TRBD2 (5 bases each). The CDR3 is 16 residues long. Between the trimmed V and J ends, which lost 2 bases and 0 bases, there was a span of 12 bases. CDR1 and CDR2 (germline): MDHEN, SYDVKM.

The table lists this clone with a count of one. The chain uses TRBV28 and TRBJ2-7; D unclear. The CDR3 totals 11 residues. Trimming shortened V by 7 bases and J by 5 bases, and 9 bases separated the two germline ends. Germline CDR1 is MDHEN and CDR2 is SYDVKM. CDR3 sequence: CASKGSHEQYF. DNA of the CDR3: TGTGCCAGCAAGGGAAGTCACGAGCAGTACTTC.

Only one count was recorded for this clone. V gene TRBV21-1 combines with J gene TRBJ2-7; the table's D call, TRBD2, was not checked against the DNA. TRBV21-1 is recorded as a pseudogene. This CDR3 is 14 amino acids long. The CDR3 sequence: CASSKEGSPYEQYF. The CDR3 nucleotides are TGTGCCAGCAGCAAGGAAGGGAGCCCCTACGAGCAGTACTTC.

The CDR3 reads CASRDDRYEQYF. CDR3 bases: TGTGCCAGCAGGGACGACCGGTACGAGCAGTACTTC. The chain couples TRBV2 to TRBJ2-7, with D unresolved. Germline CDR1 reads SNHLY; CDR2 reads FYNNEI. The CDR3 is 12 amino acids. The V end was cut by 6 bases, the J end by 4 bases, with 10 bases between.

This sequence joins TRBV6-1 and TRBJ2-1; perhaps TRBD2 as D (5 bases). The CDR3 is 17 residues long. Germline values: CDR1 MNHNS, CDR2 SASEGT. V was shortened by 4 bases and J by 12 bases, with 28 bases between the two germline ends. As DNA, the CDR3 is TGTGCCAGCAGTGCCAAACTTACCCCGGGATTAGCCGCTCCGCAGTTCTTC. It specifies CASSAKLTPGLAAPQFF.

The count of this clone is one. The CDR3 bases are TGTGCCAGCAGCACAATCATCCTGGAGACGTGGAAGAGCACAGATACGCAGTATTTT. It codes for CASSTIILETWKSTDTQYF. The chain combines TRBV27 with TRBJ2-3; D gene uncertain. The CDR3 consists of 19 residues. Looked up from germline, CDR1 is MNHEY and CDR2 is SMNVEV (reference sequence). With 6 bases removed from V and 0 bases from J, the gap between germline ends came to 25 bases.

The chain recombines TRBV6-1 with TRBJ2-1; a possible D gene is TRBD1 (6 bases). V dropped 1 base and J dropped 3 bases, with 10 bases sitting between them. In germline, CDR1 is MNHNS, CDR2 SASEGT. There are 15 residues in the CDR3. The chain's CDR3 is CASSEGWGHYNEQFF. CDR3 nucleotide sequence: TGTGCCAGCAGTGAAGGGTGGGGACACTACAATGAGCAGTTCTTC.

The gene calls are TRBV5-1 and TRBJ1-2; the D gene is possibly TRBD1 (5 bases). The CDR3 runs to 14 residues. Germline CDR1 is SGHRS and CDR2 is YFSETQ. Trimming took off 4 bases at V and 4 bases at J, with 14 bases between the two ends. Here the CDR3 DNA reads TGCGCCAGCAGCACAGCCCAGGGCGTCTATGGCTACACCTTC. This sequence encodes CASSTAQGVYGYTF.

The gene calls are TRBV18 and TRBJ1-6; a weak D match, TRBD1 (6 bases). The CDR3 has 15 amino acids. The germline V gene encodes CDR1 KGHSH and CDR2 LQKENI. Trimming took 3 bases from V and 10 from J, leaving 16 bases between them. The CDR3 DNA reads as TGTGCCAGCTCACCCGGGACATCTGGATCATCACCCCTCCACTTT. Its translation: CASSPGTSGSSPLHF.

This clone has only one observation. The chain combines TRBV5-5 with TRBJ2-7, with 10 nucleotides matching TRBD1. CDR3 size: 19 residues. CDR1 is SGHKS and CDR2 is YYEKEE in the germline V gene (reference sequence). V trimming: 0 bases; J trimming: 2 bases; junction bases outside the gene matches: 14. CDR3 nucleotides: TGTGCCAGCAGCTTGGGGGGACAGGGGCTTTTCCGGAAGGCCTACGAGCAGTACTTC. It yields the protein CASSLGGQGLFRKAYEQYF.

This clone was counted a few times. The CDR3 is CASSQDVGGSVYQETQYF. CDR3 nucleotide sequence: TGTGCCAGCAGCCAAGATGTTGGGGGATCGGTGTACCAAGAGACCCAGTACTTC. The V and J genes are TRBV4-2 and TRBJ2-5; D is possibly TRBD1 or TRBD2 (5 bases each). Germline-derived CDR1 and CDR2 are LGHNA and YNFKEQ. Trimming cost V 0 bases and J 0 bases, with 17 bases left between them. This CDR3 has 18 residues.